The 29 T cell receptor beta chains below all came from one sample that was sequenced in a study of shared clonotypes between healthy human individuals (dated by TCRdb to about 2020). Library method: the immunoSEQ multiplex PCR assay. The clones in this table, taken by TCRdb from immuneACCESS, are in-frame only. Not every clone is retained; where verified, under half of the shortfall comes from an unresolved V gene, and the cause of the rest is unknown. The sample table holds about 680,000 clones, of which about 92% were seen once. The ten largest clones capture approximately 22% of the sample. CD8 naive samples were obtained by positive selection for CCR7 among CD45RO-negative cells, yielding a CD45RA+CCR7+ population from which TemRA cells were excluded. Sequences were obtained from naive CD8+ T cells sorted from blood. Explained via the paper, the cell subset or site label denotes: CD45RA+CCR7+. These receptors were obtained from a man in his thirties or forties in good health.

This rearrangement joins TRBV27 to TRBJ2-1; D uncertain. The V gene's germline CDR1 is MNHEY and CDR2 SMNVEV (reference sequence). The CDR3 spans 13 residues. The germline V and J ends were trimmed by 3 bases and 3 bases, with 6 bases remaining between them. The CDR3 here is CASSLTIYNEQFF. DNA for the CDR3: TGTGCCAGCAGTTTGACCATCTACAATGAGCAGTTCTTC.

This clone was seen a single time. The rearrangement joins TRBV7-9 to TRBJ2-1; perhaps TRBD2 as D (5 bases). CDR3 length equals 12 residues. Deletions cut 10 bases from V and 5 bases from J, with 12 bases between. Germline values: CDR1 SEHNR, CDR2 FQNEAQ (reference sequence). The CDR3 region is CATTSQHNEQFF. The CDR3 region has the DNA TGTGCCACCACTAGTCAGCACAATGAGCAGTTCTTC. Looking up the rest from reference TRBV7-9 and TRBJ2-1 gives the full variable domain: DTGVSQNPRHKITKRGQNVTFRCDPISEHNRLYWYRQTLGQGPEFLTYFQNEAQLEKSRLLSDRFSAERPKGSFSTLEIQRTEQGDSAMYLCATTSQHNEQFFGPGTRLTVL.

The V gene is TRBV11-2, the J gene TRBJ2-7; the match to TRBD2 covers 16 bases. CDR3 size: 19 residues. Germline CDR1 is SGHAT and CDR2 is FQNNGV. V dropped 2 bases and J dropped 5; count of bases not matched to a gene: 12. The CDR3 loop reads CASSLTVWGLAGGRDEQYF. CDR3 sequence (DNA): TGTGCCAGCAGCTTAACGGTCTGGGGACTAGCGGGAGGGCGAGACGAGCAGTACTTC.

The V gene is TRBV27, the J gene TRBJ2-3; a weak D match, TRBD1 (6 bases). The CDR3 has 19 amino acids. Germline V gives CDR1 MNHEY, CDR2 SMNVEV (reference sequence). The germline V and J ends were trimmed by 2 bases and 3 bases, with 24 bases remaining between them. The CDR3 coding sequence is TGTGCCAGCAGTTTAGCCGCGGGTTGGACAGCAGTAAATACAGATACGCAGTATTTT. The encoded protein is CASSLAAGWTAVNTDTQYF.

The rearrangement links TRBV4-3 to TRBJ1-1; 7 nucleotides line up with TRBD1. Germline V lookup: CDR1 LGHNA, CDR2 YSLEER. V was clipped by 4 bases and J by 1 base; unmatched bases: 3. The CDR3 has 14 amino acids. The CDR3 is CASSPGTANTEAFF. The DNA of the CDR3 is TGCGCCAGCAGCCCAGGGACAGCGAACACTGAAGCTTTCTTT.

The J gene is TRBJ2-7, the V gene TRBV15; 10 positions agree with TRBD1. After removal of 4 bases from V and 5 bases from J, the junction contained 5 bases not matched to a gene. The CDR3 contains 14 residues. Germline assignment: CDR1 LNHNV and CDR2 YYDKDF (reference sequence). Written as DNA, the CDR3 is TGTGCCACCAGCACGGGACAGGGGACTGACGAGCAGTACTTC. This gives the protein CATSTGQGTDEQYF.

The CDR3 DNA follows: TGCGCCAGCAGCCAAGCATGGAGGGGACAAATATACGAGCAGTACTTC. Its translation: CASSQAWRGQIYEQYF. This rearrangement joins TRBV4-1 to TRBJ2-7; D possibly matches TRBD1 or TRBD2 (6 bases each). V lost 1 base and J 4 bases, leaving 17 bases between the germline ends. Germline V gene data show CDR1 as MGHRA and CDR2 as YSYEKL. This CDR3 spans 16 amino acids.

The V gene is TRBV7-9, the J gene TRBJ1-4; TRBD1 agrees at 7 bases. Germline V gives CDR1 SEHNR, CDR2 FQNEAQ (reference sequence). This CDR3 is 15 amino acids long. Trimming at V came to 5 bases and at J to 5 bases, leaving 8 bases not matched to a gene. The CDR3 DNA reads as TGTGCCAGCAGCACCCGACAGGGAGTAAATGAAAAACTGTTTTTT. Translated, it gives CASSTRQGVNEKLFF.

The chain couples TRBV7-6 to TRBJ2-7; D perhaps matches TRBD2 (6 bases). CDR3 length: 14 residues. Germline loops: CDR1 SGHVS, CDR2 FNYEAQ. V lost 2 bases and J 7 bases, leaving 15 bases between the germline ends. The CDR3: CASSLRRGLREQYF. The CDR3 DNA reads TGTGCCAGCAGCTTACGGCGGGGCCTGAGGGAGCAGTACTTC.

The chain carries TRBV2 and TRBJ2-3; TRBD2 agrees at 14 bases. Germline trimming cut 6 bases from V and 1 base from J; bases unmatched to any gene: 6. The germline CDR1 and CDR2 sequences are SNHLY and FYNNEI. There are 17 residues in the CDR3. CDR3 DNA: TGTGCCAGCAGCGGACTAGCGGGAGGAGGTGGCACAGATACGCAGTATTTT. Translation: CASSGLAGGGGTDTQYF.

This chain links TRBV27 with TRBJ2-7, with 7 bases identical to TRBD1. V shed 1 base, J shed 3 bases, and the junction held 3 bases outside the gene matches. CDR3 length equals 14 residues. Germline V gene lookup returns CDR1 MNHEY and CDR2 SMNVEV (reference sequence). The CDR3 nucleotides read TGTGCCAGCAGTTTATTCAGACAGGGCTACGAGCAGTACTTC. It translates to CASSLFRQGYEQYF.

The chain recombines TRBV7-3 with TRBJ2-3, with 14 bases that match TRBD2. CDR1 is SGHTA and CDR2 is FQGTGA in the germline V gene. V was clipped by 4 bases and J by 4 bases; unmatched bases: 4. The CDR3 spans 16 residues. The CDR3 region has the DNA TGTGCCAGCAGCTCCGGGGGACTAGCGGGAGCAGATACGCAGTATTTT. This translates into CASSSGGLAGADTQYF.

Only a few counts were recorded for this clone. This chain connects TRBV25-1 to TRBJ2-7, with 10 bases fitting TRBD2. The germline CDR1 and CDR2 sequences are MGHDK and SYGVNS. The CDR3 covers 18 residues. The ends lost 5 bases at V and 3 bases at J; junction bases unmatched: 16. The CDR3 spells CASSRSTLTLAGRYEQYF. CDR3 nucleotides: TGTGCCAGCAGTCGCTCTACCCTAACACTAGCGGGGCGCTACGAGCAGTACTTC.

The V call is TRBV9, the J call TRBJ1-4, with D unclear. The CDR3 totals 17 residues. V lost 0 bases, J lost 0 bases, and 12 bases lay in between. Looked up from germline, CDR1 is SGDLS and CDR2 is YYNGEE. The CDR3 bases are TGTGCCAGCAGCGTAGGGCAGTCCACCGCAACTAATGAAAAACTGTTTTTT. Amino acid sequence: CASSVGQSTATNEKLFF.

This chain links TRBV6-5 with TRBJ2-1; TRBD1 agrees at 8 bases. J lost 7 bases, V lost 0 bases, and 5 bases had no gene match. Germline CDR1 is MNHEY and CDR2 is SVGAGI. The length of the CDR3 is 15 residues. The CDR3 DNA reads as TGTGCCAGCAGTTACTCCAACACAGGGGGAAATGAGCAGTTCTTC. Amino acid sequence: CASSYSNTGGNEQFF.

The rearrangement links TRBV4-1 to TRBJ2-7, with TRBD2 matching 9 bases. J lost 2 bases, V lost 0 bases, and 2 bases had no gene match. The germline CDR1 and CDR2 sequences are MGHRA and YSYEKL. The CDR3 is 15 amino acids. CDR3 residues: CASSQEVAGAYEQYF. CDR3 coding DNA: TGCGCCAGCAGCCAAGAAGTAGCGGGAGCCTACGAGCAGTACTTC.

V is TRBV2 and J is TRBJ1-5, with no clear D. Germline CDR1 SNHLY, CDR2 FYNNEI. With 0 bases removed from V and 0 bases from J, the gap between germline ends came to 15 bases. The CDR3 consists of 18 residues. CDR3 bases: TGTGCCAGCAGTGAAGCCCCATCCACCACAACTAGCAATCAGCCCCAGCATTTT. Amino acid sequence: CASSEAPSTTTSNQPQHF.

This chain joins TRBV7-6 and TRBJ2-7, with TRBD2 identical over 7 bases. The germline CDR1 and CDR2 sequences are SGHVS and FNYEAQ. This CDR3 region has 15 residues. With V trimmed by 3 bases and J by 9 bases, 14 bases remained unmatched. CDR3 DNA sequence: TGTGCCAGCAGCTTCGCTGGGGGGATCAGCGGGACGCAGTACTTC. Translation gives CASSFAGGISGTQYF.

The CDR3 DNA is TGTGCCAGCAGTTTCTGGCGGGTAGCCGATACGCAGTATTTT. It encodes CASSFWRVADTQYF. The chain is built from TRBV28 and TRBJ2-3, with D possibly TRBD2 on 5 matching bases. The CDR3 runs to 14 residues. The ends were cut back, 3 bases at V and 6 bases at J, with 13 bases in the middle. CDR1 is MDHEN and CDR2 is SYDVKM in the germline V gene. Together with reference TRBV28 and TRBJ2-3, the CDR3 gives the full variable domain: DVKVTQSSRYLVKRTGEKVFLECVQDMDHENMFWYRQDPGLGLRLIYFSYDVKMKEKGDIPEGYSVSREKKERFSLILESASTNQTSMYLCASSFWRVADTQYFGPGTRLTVL.

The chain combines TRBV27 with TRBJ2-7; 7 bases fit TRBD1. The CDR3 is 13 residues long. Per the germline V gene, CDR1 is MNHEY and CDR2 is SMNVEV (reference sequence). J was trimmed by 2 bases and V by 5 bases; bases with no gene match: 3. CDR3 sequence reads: CASSEGAAYEQYF. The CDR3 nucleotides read TGTGCCAGCAGTGAGGGGGCCGCCTACGAGCAGTACTTC.

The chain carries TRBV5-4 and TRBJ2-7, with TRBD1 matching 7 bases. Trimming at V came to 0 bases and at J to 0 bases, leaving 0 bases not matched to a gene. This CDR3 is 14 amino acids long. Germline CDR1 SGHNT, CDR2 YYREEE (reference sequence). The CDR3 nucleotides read TGTGCCAGCAGCTTGGGGGACAGCTCCTACGAGCAGTACTTC. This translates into CASSLGDSSYEQYF.

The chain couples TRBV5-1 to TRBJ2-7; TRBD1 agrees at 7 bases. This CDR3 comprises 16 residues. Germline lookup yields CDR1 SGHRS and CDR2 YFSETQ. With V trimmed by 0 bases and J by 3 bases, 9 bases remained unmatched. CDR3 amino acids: CASSLEGAATFYEQYF. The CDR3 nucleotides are TGCGCCAGCAGCTTGGAGGGGGCAGCCACTTTCTACGAGCAGTACTTC.

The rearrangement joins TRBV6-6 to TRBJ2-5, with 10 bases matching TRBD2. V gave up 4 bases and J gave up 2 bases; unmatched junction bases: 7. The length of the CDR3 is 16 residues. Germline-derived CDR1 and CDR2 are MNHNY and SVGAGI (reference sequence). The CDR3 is CASSLGGTSAQETQYF. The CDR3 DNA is TGTGCCAGCAGTTTGGGTGGGACTAGCGCACAAGAGACCCAGTACTTC.

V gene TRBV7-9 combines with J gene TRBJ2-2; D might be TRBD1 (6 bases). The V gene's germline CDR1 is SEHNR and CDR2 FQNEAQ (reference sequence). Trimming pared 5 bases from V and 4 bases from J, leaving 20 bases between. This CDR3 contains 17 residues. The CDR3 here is CASSRRIRGSGTGELFF. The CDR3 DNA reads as TGTGCCAGCAGCCGGCGCATCAGGGGATCGGGCACCGGGGAGCTGTTTTTT.

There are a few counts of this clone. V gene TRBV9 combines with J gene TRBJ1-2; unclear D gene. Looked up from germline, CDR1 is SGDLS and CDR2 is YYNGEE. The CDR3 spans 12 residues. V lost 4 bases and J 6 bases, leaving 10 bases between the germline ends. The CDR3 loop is CASSRRADGYTF. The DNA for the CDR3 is TGTGCCAGCAGCCGACGGGCAGATGGCTACACCTTC.

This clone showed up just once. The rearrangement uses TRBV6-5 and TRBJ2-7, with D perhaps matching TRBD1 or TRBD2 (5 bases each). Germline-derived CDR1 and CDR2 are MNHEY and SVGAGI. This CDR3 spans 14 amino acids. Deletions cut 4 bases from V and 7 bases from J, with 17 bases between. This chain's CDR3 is CASSLSGRIGEQYF. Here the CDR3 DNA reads TGTGCCAGCAGTTTATCGGGACGGATTGGAGAGCAGTACTTC.

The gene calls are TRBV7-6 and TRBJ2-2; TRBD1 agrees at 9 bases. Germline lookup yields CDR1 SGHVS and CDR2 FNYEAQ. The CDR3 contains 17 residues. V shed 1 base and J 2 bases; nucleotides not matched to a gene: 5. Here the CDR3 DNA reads TGTGCCAGCAGCTTAGTGAACAGGGGGCAAAACACCGGGGAGCTGTTTTTT. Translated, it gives CASSLVNRGQNTGELFF.

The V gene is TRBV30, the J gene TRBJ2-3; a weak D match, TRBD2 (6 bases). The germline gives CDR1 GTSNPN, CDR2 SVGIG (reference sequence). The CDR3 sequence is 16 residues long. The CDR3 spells CACPRFPFGGTDTQYF. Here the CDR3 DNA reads TGTGCTTGCCCTAGGTTTCCCTTTGGGGGGACAGATACGCAGTATTTT.

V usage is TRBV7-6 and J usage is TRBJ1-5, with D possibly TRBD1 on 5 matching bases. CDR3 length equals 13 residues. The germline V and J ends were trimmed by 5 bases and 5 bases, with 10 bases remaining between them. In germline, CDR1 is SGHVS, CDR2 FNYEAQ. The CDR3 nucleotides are TGTGCCAGCAGCCGCAGGGAGGATCAGCCCCAGCATTTT. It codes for CASSRREDQPQHF.